Sequencing of this T cell receptor (beta chain) was carried out in a study of cytomegalovirus exposure and HLA in healthy donors. PCR employed 60 Vbeta and 13 Jbeta primers. Clones were sequenced by immunoSEQ multiplex PCR, and TCRdb holds only the in-frame ones, with some missing. The table records approximately 150,000 clones, approximately 75% of them present only once. What was sequenced was PBMCs. The receptor was derived from a man aged 30 to 39 in good health and CMV-seropositive.

CDR3 in amino acids: CATSRPFYTDTQYF. Here the CDR3 DNA reads TGTGCCACCAGCAGACCCTTTTACACAGATACGCAGTATTTT. The chain employs TRBV15 and TRBJ2-3; D is unclear. Germline-derived CDR1 and CDR2 are LNHNV and YYDKDF (reference sequence). Trimming shortened V by 2 bases and J by 2 bases, and 8 bases separated the two germline ends. This CDR3 comprises 14 residues.